This T cell receptor (beta chain) was captured by sequencing in a study of beta chain features in type 1 diabetes. Germline V lookup: CDR1 SGHDT, CDR2 YYEEEE. V lost 2 bases to trimming and J lost 4 bases; unmatched junction nucleotides: 7. The CDR3 spans 15 residues. Expressed TCRB transcripts got sequenced, as all isolated RNA was reverse transcribed. TCRdb's copy holds only in-frame clones and misses some; the assay was immunoSEQ multiplex PCR. The repertoire consists of about 330,000 clones, with 11% occurring once and the leading ten covering 0.015%. The chain joins TRBV5-6 to TRBJ1-2, with 8 positions matching TRBD1. This TCR derives from a woman aged 25 to 45 in good health. The sample was naive CD4+ T cells from blood. The CDR3 sequence is CASSLGDRPLYGYTF. The CDR3 DNA reads as TGTGCCAGCAGCTTAGGGGACAGGCCGCTCTATGGCTACACCTTC.